A single TCR beta chain is shown here with its context. This CDR3 comprises 17 residues. Trimming pared 0 bases from V and 3 bases from J, leaving 21 bases between. Germline values: CDR1 GTSNPN, CDR2 SVGIG (reference sequence). The sample originates from a study of shared clonotypes between healthy human individuals. The material for each subset, its genomic DNA, was split evenly across several immunoSEQ plates. Using immunoSEQ multiplex PCR, the repertoire was profiled, and TCRdb retains in-frame clones only, with some absent. This sample yields about half a million clones, of which approximately 79% are seen a single time; approximately 12% belongs to the top ten. Each unsorted sample relied on about 90 million PBMCs as its source of genomic DNA.

Sequencing was carried out using PBMCs. The sequence derives from a woman between 40 and 50 years old in good health. Some clones in this sample may be carry-over from other donors' samples. The chain is built from TRBV30 and TRBJ2-7, with D perhaps matching TRBD2 (6 bases). The CDR3 spells CAWSVRGRQPASYEQYF. CDR3 DNA: TGTGCCTGGAGTGTACGGGGGAGACAGCCAGCCAGCTACGAGCAGTACTTC.